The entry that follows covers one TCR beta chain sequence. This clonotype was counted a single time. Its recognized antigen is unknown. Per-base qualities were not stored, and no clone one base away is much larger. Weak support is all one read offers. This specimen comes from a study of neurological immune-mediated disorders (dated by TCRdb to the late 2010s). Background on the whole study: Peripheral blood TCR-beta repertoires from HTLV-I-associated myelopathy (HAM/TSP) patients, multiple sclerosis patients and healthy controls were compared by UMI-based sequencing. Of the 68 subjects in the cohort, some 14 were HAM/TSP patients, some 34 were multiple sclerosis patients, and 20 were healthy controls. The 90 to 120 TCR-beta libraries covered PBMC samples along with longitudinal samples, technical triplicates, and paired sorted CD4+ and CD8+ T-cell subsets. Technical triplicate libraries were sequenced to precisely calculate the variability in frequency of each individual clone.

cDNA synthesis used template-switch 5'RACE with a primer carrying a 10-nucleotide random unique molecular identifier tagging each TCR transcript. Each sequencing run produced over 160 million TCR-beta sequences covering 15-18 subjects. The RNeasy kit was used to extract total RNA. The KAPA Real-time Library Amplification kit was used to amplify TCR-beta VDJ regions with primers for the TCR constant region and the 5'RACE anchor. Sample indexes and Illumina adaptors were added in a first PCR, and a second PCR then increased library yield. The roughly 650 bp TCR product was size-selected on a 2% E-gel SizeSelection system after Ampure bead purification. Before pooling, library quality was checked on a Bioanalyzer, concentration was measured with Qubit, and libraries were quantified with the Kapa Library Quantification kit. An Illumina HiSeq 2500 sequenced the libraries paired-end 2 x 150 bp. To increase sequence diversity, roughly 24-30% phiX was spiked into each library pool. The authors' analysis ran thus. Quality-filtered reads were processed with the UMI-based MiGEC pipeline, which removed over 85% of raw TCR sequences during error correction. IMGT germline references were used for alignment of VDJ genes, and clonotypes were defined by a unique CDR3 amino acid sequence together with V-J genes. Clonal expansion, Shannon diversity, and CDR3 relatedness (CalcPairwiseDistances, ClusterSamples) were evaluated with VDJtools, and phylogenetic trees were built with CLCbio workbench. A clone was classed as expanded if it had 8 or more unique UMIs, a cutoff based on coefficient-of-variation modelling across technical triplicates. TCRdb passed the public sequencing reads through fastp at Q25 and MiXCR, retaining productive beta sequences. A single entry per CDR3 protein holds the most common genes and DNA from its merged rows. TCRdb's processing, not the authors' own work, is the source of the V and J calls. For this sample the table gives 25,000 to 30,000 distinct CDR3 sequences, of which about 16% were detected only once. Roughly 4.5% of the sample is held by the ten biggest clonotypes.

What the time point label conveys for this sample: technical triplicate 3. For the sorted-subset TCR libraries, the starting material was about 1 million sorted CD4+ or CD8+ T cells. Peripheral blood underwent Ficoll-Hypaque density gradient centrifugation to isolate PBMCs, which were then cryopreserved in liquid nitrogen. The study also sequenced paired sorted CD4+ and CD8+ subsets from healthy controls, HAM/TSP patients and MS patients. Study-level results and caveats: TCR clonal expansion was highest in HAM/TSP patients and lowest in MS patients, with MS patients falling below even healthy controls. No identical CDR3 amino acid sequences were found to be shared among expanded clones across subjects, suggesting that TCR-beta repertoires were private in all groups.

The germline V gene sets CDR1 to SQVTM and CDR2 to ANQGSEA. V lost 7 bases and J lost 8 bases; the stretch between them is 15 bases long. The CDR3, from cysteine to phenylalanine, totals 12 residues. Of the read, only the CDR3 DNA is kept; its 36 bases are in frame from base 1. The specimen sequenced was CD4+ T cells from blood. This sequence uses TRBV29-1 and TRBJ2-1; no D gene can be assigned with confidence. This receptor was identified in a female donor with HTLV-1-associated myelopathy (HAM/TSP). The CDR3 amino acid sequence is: CSAVPTSDEQFF. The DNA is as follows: TGCAGCGCCGTGCCTACATCGGATGAGCAGTTCTTC.